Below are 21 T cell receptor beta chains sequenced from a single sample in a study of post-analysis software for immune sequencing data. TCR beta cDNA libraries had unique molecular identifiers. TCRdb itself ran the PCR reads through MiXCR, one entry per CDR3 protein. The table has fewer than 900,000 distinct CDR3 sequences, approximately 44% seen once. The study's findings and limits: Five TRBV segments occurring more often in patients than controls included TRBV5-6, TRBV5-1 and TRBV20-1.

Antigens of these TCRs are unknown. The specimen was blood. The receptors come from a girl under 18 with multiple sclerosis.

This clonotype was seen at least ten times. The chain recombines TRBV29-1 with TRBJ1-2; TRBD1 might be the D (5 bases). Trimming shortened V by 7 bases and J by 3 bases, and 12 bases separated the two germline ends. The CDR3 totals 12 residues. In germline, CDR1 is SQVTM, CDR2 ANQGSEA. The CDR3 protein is CSAWGGDYGYTF. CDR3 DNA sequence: TGCAGCGCGTGGGGGGGGGACTATGGCTACACCTTC.

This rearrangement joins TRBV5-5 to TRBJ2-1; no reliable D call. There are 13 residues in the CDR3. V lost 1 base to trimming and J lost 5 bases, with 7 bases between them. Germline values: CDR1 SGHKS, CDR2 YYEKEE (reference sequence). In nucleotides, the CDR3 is TGTGCCAGCAGCTTGTGGCTTGACAATGAGCAGTTCTTC. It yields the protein CASSLWLDNEQFF.

CDR3: CASSLGLADNYEQYF. In DNA form, the CDR3 reads TGCGCCAGCAGCTTGGGACTAGCGGACAATTACGAGCAGTACTTC. The rearrangement links TRBV5-1 to TRBJ2-7; 9 bases line up with TRBD2. CDR3 length equals 15 residues. Germline CDR1 SGHRS, CDR2 YFSETQ. Trimming removed 0 bases from V and 4 bases from J; junction bases left unmatched: 5.

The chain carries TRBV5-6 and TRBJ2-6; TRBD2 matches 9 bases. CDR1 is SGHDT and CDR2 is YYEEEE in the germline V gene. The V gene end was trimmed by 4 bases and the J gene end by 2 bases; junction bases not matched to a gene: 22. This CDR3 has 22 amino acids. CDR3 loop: CASSRSGRNIFPNKAGANVLTF. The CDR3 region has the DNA TGTGCCAGCAGCCGCAGCGGGAGGAATATCTTCCCTAATAAGGCTGGGGCCAACGTCCTGACTTTC.

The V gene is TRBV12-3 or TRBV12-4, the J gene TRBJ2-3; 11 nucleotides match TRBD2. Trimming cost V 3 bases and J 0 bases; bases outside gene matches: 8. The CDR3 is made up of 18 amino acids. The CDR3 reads CASSFGTSGRVSTDTQYF. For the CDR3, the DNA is TGTGCCAGCAGTTTTGGAACTAGCGGGAGAGTCAGCACAGATACGCAGTATTTT.

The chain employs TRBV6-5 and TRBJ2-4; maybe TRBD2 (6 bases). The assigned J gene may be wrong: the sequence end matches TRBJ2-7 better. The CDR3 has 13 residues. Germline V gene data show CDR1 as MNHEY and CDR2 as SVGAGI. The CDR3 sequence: CASSYQGGYEQYF. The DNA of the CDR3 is TGTGCCAGCAGTTACCAGGGAGGATACGAGCAGTACTTC.

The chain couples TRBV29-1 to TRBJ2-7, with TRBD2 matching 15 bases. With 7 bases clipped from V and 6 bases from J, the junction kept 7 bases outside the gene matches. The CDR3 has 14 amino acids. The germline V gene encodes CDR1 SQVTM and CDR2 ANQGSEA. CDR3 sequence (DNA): TGCAGCGCTCGGACTAGCGGGAGGGCCAGCGAGCAGTACTTC. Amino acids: CSARTSGRASEQYF.

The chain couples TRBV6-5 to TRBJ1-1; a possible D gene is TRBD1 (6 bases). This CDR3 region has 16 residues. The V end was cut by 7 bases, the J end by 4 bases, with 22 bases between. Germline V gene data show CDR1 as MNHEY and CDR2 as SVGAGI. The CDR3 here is CASTTSRGLGSTEAFF. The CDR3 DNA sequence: TGTGCCAGCACCACCTCCAGGGGCCTAGGAAGCACTGAAGCTTTCTTT.

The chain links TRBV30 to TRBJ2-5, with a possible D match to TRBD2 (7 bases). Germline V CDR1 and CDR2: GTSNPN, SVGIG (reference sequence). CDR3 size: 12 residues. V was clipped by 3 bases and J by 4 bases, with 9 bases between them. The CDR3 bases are TGTGCCTGGAGGGGGGGGGCAGAGACCCAGTACTTC. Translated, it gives CAWRGGAETQYF.

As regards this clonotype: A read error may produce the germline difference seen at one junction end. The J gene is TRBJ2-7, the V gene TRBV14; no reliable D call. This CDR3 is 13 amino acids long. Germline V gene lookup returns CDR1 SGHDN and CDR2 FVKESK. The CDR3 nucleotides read TGTGCCAGCAGCCTACAGTTTTTCTACGGGCAGTACTTC. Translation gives CASSLQFFYGQYF.

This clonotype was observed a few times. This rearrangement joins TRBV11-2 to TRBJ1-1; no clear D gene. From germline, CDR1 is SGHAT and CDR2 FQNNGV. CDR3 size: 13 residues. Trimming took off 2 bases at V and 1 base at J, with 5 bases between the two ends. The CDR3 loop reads CASSLPENTEAFF. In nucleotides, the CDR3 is TGTGCCAGCAGCTTACCAGAGAACACTGAAGCTTTCTTT.

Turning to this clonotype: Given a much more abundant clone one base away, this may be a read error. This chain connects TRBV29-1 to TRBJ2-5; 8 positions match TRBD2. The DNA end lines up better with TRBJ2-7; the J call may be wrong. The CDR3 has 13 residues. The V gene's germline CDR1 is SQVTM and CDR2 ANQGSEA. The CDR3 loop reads CSAVAGTSCEQYF. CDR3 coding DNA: TGCAGCGCCGTAGCGGGGACCTCCTGCGAGCAGTACTTC.

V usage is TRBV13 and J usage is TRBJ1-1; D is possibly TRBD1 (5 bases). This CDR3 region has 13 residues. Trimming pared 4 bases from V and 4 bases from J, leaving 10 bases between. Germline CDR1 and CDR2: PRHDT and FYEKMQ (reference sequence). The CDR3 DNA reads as TGTGCCAGCAGCTCAGCAGGGACCACTGAAGCTTTCTTT. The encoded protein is CASSSAGTTEAFF.

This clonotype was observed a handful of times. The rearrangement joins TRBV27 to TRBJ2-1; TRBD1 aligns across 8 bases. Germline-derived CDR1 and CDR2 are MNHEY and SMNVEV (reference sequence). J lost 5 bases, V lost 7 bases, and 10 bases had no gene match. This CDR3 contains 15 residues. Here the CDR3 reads CASIPLRGLDNEQFF. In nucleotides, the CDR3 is TGTGCCAGCATTCCTCTCAGGGGGCTGGACAATGAGCAGTTCTTC.

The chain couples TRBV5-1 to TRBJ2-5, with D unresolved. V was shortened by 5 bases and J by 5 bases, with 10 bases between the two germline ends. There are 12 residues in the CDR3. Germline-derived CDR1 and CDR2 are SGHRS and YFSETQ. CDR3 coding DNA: TGCGCCAGCAGATACCGCACGGAGACCCAGTACTTC. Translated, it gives CASRYRTETQYF.

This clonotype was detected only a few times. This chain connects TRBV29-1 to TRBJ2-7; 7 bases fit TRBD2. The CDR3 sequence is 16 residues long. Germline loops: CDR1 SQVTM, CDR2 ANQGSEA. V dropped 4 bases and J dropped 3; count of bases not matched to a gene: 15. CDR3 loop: CSVGNVGAGLGYEQYF. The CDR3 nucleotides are TGCAGCGTTGGTAATGTCGGAGCGGGATTAGGCTACGAGCAGTACTTC.

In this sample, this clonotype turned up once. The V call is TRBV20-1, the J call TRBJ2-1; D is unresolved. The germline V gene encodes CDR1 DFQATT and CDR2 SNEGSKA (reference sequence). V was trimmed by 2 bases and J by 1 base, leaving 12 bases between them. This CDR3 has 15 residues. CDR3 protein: CSARPLTGSYNEQFF. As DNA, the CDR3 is TGCAGTGCTAGACCCCTCACCGGGTCCTACAATGAGCAGTTCTTC.

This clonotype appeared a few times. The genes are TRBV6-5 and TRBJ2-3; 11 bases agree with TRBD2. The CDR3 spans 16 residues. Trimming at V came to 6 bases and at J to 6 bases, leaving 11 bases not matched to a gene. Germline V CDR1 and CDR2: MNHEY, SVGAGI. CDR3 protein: CASSFTSGRLGDTQYF. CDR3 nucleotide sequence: TGTGCCAGCAGCTTTACTAGCGGGAGATTGGGGGATACGCAGTATTTT.

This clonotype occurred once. CDR3: CASSPSPQYYNGYTF. In nucleotides, the CDR3 is TGTGCCAGCAGCCCATCCCCTCAATACTACAATGGCTACACCTTC. This rearrangement joins TRBV5-6 to TRBJ1-2; no firm D call. This CDR3 is built from 15 residues. V shed 4 bases and J shed 6 bases, with 19 bases lying between them. Per the germline V gene, CDR1 is SGHDT and CDR2 is YYEEEE.

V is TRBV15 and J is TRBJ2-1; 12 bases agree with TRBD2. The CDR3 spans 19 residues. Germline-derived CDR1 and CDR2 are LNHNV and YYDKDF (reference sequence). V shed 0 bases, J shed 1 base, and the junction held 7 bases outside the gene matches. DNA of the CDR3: TGTGCCACCAGCAGAGATCCCCCGGGACTAGCGGGTTCCTACAATGAGCAGTTCTTC. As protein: CATSRDPPGLAGSYNEQFF.

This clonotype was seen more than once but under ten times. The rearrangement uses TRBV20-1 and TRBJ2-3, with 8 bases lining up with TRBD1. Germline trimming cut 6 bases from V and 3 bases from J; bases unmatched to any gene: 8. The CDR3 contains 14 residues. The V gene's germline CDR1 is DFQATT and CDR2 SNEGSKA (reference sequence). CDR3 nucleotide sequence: TGCAGTGCAGCAACTTACAGGGGGACAGATACGCAGTATTTT. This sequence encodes CSAATYRGTDTQYF.